This T cell receptor (beta chain) was found in a study of shared clonotypes between healthy human individuals. The overall study: The people who gave samples were a couple of women and a few men aged 18 to 49.

Every one of the donors was a Caucasian adult that lived in Nashville, Tennessee. The V gene lost 5 bases and the J gene lost 7 bases, with 6 bases spanning the gap. Germline lookup yields CDR1 SGHTA and CDR2 FQGNSA. This CDR3 has 11 residues. The assay used deep level. The authors distributed each subset's genomic DNA evenly over several immunoSEQ plates. Assay: immunoSEQ multiplex PCR; the TCRdb copy retains only in-frame clones and omits some. Altogether about 330,000 clones are present, around 74% being singletons, with the ten largest covering approximately 10%. The sequencing sample was made of memory CD4+ T cells sorted from blood. The subset was: CD45RA-negative fraction. The chain is built from TRBV7-2 and TRBJ2-1; no clear D gene. The sequence was obtained from a man aged 25-40 years in good health. In nucleotides, the CDR3 is TGTGCCAGCAGCGTGACGAATGAGCAGTTCTTC. Encoded protein: CASSVTNEQFF.